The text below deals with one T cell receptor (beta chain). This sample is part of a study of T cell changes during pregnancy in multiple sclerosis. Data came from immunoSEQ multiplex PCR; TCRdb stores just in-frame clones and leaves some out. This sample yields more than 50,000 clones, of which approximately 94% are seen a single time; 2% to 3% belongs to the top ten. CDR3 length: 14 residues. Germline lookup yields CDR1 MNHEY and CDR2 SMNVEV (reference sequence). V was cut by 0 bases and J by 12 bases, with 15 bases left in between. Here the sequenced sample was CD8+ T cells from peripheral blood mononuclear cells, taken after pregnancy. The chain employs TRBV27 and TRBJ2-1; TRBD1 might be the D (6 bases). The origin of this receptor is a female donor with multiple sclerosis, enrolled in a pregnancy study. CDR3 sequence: CASSLSPGHPMQFF. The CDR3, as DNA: TGTGCCAGCAGTTTATCCCCGGGACACCCAATGCAGTTCTTC.